The rows below give T cell receptor beta chains drawn from one sample of a study of shared clonotypes between healthy human individuals. The protocol was immunoSEQ multiplex PCR, while the TCRdb copy is restricted to in-frame clones and leaves out a portion. Here the sample spans about 990,000 clones, around three quarters being singletons. Sample: memory CD4+ T cells from PBMCs. The receptor source for this set is a man aged 18 to 30 in good health. Some clones in this sample may be carry-over from other donors' samples. CDR3s include the opening cysteine and the closing phenylalanine or tryptophan. The D gene is left open where the match is weak. Clone size appears in some rows only: once, few, many, or a class for an expanded clone.

clone_size	v_call	j_call	d_call	cdr3_nt	cdr3_aa
NA	TRBV7-3	TRBJ2-7	NA	TGTGCCAGCAGCTTAAGCCCTAGCGTACCCTACGAGCAGTACTTC	CASSLSPSVPYEQYF
few	TRBV5-1	TRBJ1-5	NA	TGCGCCAGCAGCTGGAATTTTGATCAGCCCCAGCATTTT	CASSWNFDQPQHF
NA	TRBV2	TRBJ2-5	TRBD2	TGTGCCAGCAGGCGACTAGCGGGACAAGAGACCCAGTACTTC	CASRRLAGQETQYF
NA	TRBV5-1	TRBJ2-5	NA	TGCGCCAGCAGCCCTTTTGGGTACCAAGAGACCCAGTACTTC	CASSPFGYQETQYF
NA	TRBV14	TRBJ1-3	NA	TGTGCCAGCAGCCAATCCCTGGGCTCTGGAAACACCATATATTTT	CASSQSLGSGNTIYF
NA	TRBV7-2	TRBJ2-7	NA	TGTGCCAGCAGCGCTAGGTTGGGAACAGGAAAATACTCCTACGAGCAGTACTTC	CASSARLGTGKYSYEQYF
NA	TRBV4-3	TRBJ2-1	NA	TGCGCCAGCAGCCAAGATCCGGGTGGTGAGCAGTTCTTC	CASSQDPGGEQFF
NA	TRBV28	TRBJ2-7	TRBD2	TGTGCCAGCTCGTCTGGGGGGGACGAGCAGTACTTC	CASSSGGDEQYF
NA	TRBV6-6	TRBJ2-3	NA	TGTGCCAGCAGTTACGGTCCAACAAGCACAGATACGCAGTATTTT	CASSYGPTSTDTQYF
NA	TRBV19	TRBJ1-2	NA	TGTGCCAGTAGTATCGCAGGCACCTATGGCTACACCTTC	CASSIAGTYGYTF
NA	TRBV12-5	TRBJ2-1	NA	TGTGCTAGTGGTTTGGTGACAGGGGAGGGGAATGAGCAGTTCTTC	CASGLVTGEGNEQFF
NA	TRBV2	TRBJ1-3	NA	TGTGCCAGCAGTCCAACCACACAAACCCCTGGAAACACCATATATTTT	CASSPTTQTPGNTIYF
NA	TRBV7-9	TRBJ2-1	TRBD2	TGTGCCAGCAGCTTATCTCGGACTAGCGCTGACAATGAGCAGTTCTTC	CASSLSRTSADNEQFF
NA	TRBV5-1	TRBJ1-3	NA	TGCGCCAGCAGCTTGGACGGAAGAACGTTCATGACGGACACCATATATTTT	CASSLDGRTFMTDTIYF
NA	TRBV10-1	TRBJ2-7	TRBD2	TGCGCCAGCAGTGATGGACTAGCGGGAGGGGACGAGCAGTACTTC	CASSDGLAGGDEQYF
NA	TRBV28	TRBJ2-7	NA	TGTGCCAGCAGCTCCTCCACCTACGAGCAGTACTTC	CASSSSTYEQYF
NA	TRBV6-6	TRBJ2-7	TRBD2	TGTGCCAGCAGCCCGCCTGGCGGGAGCTCCTACGAGCAGTACTTC	CASSPPGGSSYEQYF
once	TRBV6-1	TRBJ2-1	TRBD2	TGTGCCAGCAGTGGTATTAGCGGGAGAAGGGGTGAGCAGTTCTTC	CASSGISGRRGEQFF
NA	TRBV2	TRBJ2-1	NA	TGTGCCAGCAGACCCAGAACTCTAGAGCACAATGAGCAGTTCTTC	CASRPRTLEHNEQFF
NA	TRBV9	TRBJ2-2	NA	TGTGCCAGCAGCTTCACCGCAGGCCACACCGGGGAGCTGTTTTTT	CASSFTAGHTGELFF
NA	TRBV18	TRBJ1-1	TRBD1	TGTGCCAGCTCACCTAAGACAGGGATAGGTTTCAAAGCTTTCTTT	CASSPKTGIGFKAFF
NA	TRBV4-2	TRBJ2-7	TRBD2	TGTGCCAGCAGCTTTGGGACTAGCGAAGACGAGCAGTACTTC	CASSFGTSEDEQYF
NA	TRBV19	TRBJ1-5	TRBD1	TGTGCCAGTAGGGCGACAGGGGATCAGCCCCAGCATTTT	CASRATGDQPQHF
NA	TRBV11-3	TRBJ2-5	NA	TGTGCCAGCAGCGGAGGGGGAGGGGAGACCCAGTACTTC	CASSGGGGETQYF
NA	TRBV29-1	TRBJ2-3	NA	TGCAGCGTTATGCGGGCCCGAGCTAGCACAGATACGCAGTATTTT	CSVMRARASTDTQYF
NA	TRBV27	TRBJ2-7	NA	TGTGCCAGCAGCAAGAGGGGCGAGCAGTACTTC	CASSKRGEQYF
NA	TRBV2	TRBJ1-5	NA	TGTGCCAGCTCATATCAGGGATCCCAGCATTTT	CASSYQGSQHF
NA	TRBV2	TRBJ2-1	NA	TGTGCCAGCAAAGCTAGCGTGTTCTACAATGAGCAGTTCTTC	CASKASVFYNEQFF
NA	TRBV7-8	TRBJ2-3	NA	TGTGCCAGCAGCTTTACTAGGGCAGATACGCAGTATTTT	CASSFTRADTQYF
NA	TRBV6-5	TRBJ1-2	TRBD1	TGTGCCAGCAGACGCCAACAGGGGGCTGGAGGCTACACCTTC	CASRRQQGAGGYTF
NA	TRBV7-3	TRBJ1-1	NA	TGTGCCAGCAGCTTAGACCCGAAGAACACTGAAGCTTTCTTT	CASSLDPKNTEAFF
once	TRBV5-8	TRBJ1-5	NA	TGTGCCAGCAGCTTGGCCCGAGGGGTGAGCAATCAGCCCCAGCATTTT	CASSLARGVSNQPQHF
once	TRBV7-2	TRBJ2-1	NA	TGTGCCAGCAGCTTTCACAGGCCCCCTAATGAGCAGTTCTTC	CASSFHRPPNEQFF
NA	TRBV5-1	TRBJ1-3	NA	TGCGCCAGCAGCTTGGAGGACAGCCCTGGAAACACCATATATTTT	CASSLEDSPGNTIYF
NA	TRBV5-1	TRBJ2-6	NA	TGCGCCAGCAGCGGGATGGGGGCCAACGTCCTGACTTTC	CASSGMGANVLTF
few	TRBV30	TRBJ1-1	NA	TGTGCCTGGAGGCCTACACAGCGGACTGAAGCTTTCTTT	CAWRPTQRTEAFF
many	TRBV5-1	TRBJ2-1	NA	TGCGCCAGCAGCTTCTCTCCCGGGCTATCCTACAATGAGCAGTTCTTC	CASSFSPGLSYNEQFF
NA	TRBV5-1	TRBJ2-7	TRBD1	TGCGCCAGCAGCTTGGGCGGACAGGTAAACTACGAGCAGTACTTC	CASSLGGQVNYEQYF
NA	TRBV4-2	TRBJ2-7	TRBD2	TGTGCCAGCAGCCAAGACCTAGCGGGCAGAGCAGAGCAGTACTTC	CASSQDLAGRAEQYF
NA	TRBV4-1	TRBJ2-7	NA	TGCGCCAGCAGCCAGGGGTCCATCGGGTCCTACGAGCAGTACTTC	CASSQGSIGSYEQYF
NA	TRBV5-1	TRBJ1-3	NA	TGCGCCAGCAGCTTAGGAGCGTTCTCTGGAAACACCATATATTTT	CASSLGAFSGNTIYF
NA	TRBV7-8	TRBJ2-7	NA	TGTGCCAGCAGCCGCACCGGGACTTCCTCCTACGAGCAGTACTTC	CASSRTGTSSYEQYF
many	TRBV4-2	TRBJ2-7	TRBD2	TGTGCCAGCAGCCAAGTAACTAGCGGGAGCTACGAGCAGTACTTC	CASSQVTSGSYEQYF
NA	TRBV27	TRBJ1-4	NA	TGTGCCAGCTATAAATACCGGGAAACTAATGAAAAACTGTTTTTT	CASYKYRETNEKLFF
once	TRBV27	TRBJ1-2	NA	TGTGCCAGCAGTCTCAGGACCCCCTCGGACTTGTCTGGCTACACCTTC	CASSLRTPSDLSGYTF
NA	TRBV2	TRBJ2-2	NA	TGTGCCAGCAGTGCGAGGAACACCGGGGAGCTGTTTTTT	CASSARNTGELFF
NA	TRBV9	TRBJ1-4	NA	TGTGCCAGCAGCCGGCAGGGGCGAAAACTGTTTTTT	CASSRQGRKLFF
NA	TRBV6-6	TRBJ1-1	NA	TGTGCCAGCAGTTATGGTAGGAACACTGAAGCTTTCTTT	CASSYGRNTEAFF
NA	TRBV11-2	TRBJ2-7	NA	TGTGCCAGCAGCACGATCCTGAGTCTCGAATTCTCCTACGAGCAGTACTTC	CASSTILSLEFSYEQYF
few	TRBV6-1	TRBJ1-5	NA	TGTGCCAGCAACTTTCAGCCCCAGCATTTT	CASNFQPQHF
NA	TRBV9	TRBJ2-1	NA	TGTGCCAGCAGCGTCACGGGACTTAGCAATGAGCAGTTCTTC	CASSVTGLSNEQFF
NA	TRBV4-1	TRBJ1-2	TRBD1	TGCGCCAGCAGCGGACAGGGATGGGGCTACACCTTC	CASSGQGWGYTF
NA	TRBV7-2	TRBJ1-4	NA	TGTGCCAGCAGCTCCCCAGGGGTTAATGAAAAACTGTTTTTT	CASSSPGVNEKLFF